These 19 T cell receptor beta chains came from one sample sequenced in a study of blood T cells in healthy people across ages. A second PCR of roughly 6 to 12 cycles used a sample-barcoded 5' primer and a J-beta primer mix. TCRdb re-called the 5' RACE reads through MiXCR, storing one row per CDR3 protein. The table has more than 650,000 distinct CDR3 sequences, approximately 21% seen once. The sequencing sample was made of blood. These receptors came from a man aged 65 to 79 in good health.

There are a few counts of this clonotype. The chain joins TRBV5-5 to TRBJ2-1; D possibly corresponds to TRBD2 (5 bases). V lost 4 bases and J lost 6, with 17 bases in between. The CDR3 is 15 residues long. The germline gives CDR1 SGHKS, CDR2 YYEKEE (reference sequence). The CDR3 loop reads CASSPRTSSSNEQFF. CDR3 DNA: TGTGCCAGCAGCCCTAGGACTTCAAGCTCCAATGAGCAGTTCTTC.

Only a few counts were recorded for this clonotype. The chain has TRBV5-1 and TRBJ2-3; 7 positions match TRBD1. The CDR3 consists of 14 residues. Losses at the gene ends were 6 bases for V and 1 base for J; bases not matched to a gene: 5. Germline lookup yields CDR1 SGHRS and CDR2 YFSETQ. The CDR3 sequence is CASNNQGGTDTQYF. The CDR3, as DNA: TGCGCCAGCAACAATCAGGGGGGCACAGATACGCAGTATTTT.

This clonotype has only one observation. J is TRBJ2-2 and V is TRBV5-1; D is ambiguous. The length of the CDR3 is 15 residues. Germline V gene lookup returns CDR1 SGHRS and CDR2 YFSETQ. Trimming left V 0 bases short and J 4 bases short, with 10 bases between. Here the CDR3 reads CASSLGLGSTGELFF. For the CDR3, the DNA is TGCGCCAGCAGCTTGGGTCTGGGAAGCACCGGGGAGCTGTTTTTT.

The CDR3 sequence: CSVGARGGANTGELFF. In nucleotides, the CDR3 is TGCAGCGTTGGAGCCCGCGGGGGGGCGAACACCGGGGAGCTGTTTTTT. J is TRBJ2-2 and V is TRBV29-1; TRBD2 matches at 9 bases. The CDR3 consists of 16 residues. Germline lookup yields CDR1 SQVTM and CDR2 ANQGSEA. The V segment lost 4 bases and the J segment 0 bases; nucleotides outside the gene matches: 6.

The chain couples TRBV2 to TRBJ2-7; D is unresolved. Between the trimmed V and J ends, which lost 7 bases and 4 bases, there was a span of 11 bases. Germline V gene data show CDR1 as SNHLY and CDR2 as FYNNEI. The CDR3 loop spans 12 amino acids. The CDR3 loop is CASTISEYEQYF. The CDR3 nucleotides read TGTGCCAGCACGATTTCGGAGTACGAGCAGTACTTC.

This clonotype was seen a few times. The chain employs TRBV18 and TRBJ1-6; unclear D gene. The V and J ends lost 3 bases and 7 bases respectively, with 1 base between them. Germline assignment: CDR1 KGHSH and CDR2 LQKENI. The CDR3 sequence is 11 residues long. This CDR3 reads CASSPNSPLHF. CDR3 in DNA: TGTGCCAGCTCACCCAATTCACCCCTCCACTTT.

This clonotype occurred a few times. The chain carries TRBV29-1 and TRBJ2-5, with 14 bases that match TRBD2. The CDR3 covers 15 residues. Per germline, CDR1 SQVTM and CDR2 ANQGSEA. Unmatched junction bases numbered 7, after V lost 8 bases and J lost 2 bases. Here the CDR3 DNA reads TGCAGCACTGGACTAGCGGGAGGTAAACAAGAGACCCAGTACTTC. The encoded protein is CSTGLAGGKQETQYF.

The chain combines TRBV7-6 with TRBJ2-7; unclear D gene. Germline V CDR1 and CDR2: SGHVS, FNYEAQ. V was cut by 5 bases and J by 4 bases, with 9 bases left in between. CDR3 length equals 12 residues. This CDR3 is CASSPDGYEQYV. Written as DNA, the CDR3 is TGTGCCAGCAGCCCGGACGGTTACGAGCAGTACGTC.

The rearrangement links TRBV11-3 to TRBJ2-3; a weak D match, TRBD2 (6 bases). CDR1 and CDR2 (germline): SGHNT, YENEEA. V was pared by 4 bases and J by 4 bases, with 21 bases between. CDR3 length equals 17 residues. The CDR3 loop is CASSSPLGAGISDTQYF. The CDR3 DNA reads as TGTGCCAGCAGCTCACCCTTGGGAGCGGGCATTTCAGATACGCAGTATTTT.

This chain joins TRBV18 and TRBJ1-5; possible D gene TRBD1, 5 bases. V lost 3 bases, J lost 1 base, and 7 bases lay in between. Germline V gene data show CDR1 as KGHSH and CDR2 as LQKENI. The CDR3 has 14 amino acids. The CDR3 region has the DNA TGTGCCAGCTCACCTGGGGGGAGCAATCAGCCCCAGCATTTT. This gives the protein CASSPGGSNQPQHF.

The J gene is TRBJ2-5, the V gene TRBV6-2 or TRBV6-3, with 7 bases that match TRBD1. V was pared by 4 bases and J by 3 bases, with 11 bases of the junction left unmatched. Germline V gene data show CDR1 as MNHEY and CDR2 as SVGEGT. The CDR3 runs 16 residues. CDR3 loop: CASSLPGQLTEETQYF. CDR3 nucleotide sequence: TGTGCCAGCAGTTTACCGGGACAGCTAACGGAAGAGACCCAGTACTTC.

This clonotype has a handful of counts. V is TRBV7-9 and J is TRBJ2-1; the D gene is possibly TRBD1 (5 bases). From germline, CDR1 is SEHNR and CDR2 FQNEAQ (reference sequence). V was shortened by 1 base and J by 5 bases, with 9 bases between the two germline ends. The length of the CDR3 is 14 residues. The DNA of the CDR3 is TGTGCCAGCAGCTTAGACTTCAGGGACAATGAGCAGTTCTTC. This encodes CASSLDFRDNEQFF.

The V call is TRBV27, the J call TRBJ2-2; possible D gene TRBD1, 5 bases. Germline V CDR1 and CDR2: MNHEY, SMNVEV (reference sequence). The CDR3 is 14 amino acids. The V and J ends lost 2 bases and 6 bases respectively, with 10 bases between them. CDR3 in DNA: TGTGCCAGCAGTTTAACAGGTTCCCCCGGGGAGCTGTTTTTT. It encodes CASSLTGSPGELFF.

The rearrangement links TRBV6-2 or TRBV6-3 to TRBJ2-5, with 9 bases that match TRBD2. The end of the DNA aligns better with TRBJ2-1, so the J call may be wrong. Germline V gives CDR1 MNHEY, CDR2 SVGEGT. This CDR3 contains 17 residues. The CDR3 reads CASRTSVGTSRGDEQFF. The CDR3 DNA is TGTGCCAGCAGAACCTCTGTCGGGACTAGCAGGGGCGATGAGCAGTTCTTC.

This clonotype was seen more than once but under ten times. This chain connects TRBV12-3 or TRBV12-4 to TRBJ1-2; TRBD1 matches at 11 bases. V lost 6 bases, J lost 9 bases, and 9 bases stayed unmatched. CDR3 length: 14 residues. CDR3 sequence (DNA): TGTGCCAGCAGCCACCCAGGACAGGGGGCTCGCTACACCTTC. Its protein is CASSHPGQGARYTF.

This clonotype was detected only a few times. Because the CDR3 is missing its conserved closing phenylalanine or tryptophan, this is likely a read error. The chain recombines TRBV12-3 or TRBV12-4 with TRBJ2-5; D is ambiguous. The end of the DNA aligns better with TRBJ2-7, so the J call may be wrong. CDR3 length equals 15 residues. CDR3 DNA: TGTGCCAGCAGCCCCCGGGCGGTTAGAACCTACGAGCAGTACCTC. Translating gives CASSPRAVRTYEQYL.

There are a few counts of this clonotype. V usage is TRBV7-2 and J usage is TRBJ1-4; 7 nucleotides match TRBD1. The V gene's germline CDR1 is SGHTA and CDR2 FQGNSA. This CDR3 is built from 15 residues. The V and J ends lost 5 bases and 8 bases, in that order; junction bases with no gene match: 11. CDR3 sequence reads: CASSPSQGGGEKLFF. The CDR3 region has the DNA TGTGCCAGCAGCCCTTCGCAGGGGGGCGGAGAAAAACTGTTTTTT.

For the CDR3, the DNA is TGTGCCAGCAGTCGTTCAGGGGCCCCTGAAGCTTTCTTT. Its protein product is CASSRSGAPEAFF. The genes are TRBV6-2 or TRBV6-3 and TRBJ1-1; tentatively, D is TRBD1 (6 bases). The CDR3 sequence is 13 residues long. Trimming cost V 5 bases and J 6 bases, with 13 bases left between them. CDR1 and CDR2 from the germline V gene are MNHEY and SVGEGT.

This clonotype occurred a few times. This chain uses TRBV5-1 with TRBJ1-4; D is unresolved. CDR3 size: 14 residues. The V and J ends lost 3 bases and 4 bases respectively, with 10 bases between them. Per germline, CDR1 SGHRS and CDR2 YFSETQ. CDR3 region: CASSYADDNEKLFF. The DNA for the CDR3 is TGCGCCAGCAGCTACGCGGACGATAATGAAAAACTGTTTTTT. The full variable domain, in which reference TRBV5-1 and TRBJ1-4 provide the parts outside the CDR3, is KAGVTQTPRYLIKTRGQQVTLSCSPISGHRSVSWYQQTPGQGLQFLFEYFSETQRNKGNFPGRFSGRQFSNSRSEMNVSTLELGDSALYLCASSYADDNEKLFFGSGTQLSVL.